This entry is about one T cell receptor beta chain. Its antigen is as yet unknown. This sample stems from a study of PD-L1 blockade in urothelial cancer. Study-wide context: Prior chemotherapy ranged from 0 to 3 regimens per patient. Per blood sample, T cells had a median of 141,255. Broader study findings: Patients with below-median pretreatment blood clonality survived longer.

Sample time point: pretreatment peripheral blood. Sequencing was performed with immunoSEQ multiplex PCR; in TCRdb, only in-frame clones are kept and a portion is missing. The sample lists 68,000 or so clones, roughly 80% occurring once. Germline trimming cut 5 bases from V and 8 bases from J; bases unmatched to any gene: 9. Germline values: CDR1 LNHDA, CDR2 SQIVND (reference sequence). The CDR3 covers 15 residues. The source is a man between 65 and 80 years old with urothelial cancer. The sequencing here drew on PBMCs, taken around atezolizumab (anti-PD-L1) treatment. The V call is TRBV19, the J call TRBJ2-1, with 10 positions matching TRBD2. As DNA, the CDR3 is TGTGCCAGTAGTTCGGGACTAGCGCATATAGATGAGCAGTTCTTC. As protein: CASSSGLAHIDEQFF.